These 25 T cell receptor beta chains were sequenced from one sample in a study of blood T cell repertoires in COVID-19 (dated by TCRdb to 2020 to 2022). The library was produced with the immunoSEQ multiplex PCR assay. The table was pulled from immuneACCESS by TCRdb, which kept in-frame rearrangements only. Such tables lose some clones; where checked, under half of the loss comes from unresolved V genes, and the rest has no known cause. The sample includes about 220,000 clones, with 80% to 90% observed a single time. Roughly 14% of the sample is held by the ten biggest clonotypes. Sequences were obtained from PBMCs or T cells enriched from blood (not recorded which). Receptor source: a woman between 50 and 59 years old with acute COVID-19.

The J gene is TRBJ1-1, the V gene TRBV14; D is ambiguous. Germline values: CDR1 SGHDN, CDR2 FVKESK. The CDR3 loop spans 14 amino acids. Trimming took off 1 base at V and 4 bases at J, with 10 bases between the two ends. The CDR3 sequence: CASSQVLSVTEAFF. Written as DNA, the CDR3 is TGTGCCAGCAGCCAAGTATTATCGGTCACTGAAGCTTTCTTT. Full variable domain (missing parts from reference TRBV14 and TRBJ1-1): EAGVTQFPSHSVIEKGQTVTLRCDPISGHDNLYWYRRVMGKEIKFLLHFVKESKQDESGMPNNRFLAERTGGTYSTLKVQPAELEDSGVYFCASSQVLSVTEAFFGQGTRLTVV.

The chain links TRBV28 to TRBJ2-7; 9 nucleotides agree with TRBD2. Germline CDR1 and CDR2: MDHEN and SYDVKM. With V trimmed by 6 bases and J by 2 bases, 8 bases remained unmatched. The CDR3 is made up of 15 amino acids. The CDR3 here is CASRGETSGAYEQYF. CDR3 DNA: TGTGCCAGCAGGGGCGAGACTAGCGGAGCCTACGAGCAGTACTTC.

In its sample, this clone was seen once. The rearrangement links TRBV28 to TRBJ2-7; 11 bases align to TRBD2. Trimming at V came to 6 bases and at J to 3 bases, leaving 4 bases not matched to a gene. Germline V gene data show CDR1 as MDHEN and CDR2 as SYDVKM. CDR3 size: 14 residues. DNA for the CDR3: TGTGCCAGCAGCAAGGGACTAGCGGACTACGAGCAGTACTTC. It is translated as CASSKGLADYEQYF.

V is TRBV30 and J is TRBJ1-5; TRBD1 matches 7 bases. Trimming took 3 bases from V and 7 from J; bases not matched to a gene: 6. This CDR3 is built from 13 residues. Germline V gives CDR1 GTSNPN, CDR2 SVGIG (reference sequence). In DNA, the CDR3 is TGTGCCTGGAGGGAACAGGGGAACCAGCCCCAGCATTTT. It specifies CAWREQGNQPQHF.

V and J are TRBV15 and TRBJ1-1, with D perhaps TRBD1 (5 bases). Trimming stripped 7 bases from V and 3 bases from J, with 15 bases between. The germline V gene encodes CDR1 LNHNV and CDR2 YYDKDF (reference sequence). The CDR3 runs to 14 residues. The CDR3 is CATKDPGFYTEAFF. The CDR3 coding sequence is TGTGCCACCAAGGATCCAGGGTTTTACACTGAAGCTTTCTTT.

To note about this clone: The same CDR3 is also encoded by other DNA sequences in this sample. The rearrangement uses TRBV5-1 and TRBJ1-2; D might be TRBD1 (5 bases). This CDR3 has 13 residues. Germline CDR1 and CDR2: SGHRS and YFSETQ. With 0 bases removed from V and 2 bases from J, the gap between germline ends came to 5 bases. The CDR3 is CASSLDRNYGYTF. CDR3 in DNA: TGCGCCAGCAGCTTGGACAGGAACTATGGCTACACCTTC. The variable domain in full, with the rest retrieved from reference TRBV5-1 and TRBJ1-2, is KAGVTQTPRYLIKTRGQQVTLSCSPISGHRSVSWYQQTPGQGLQFLFEYFSETQRNKGNFPGRFSGRQFSNSRSEMNVSTLELGDSALYLCASSLDRNYGYTFGSGTRLTVV.

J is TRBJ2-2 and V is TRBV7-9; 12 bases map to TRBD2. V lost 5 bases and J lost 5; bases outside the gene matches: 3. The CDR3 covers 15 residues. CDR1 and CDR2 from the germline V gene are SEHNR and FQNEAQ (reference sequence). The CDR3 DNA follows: TGTGCCAGCAGCCGAGGACTAGCGGGGACCGGGGAGCTGTTTTTT. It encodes CASSRGLAGTGELFF.

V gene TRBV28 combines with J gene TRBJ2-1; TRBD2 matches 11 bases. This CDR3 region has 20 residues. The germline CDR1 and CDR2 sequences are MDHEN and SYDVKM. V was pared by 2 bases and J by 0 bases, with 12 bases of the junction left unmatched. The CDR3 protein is CASSLMGLAGGASSYNEQFF. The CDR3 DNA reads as TGTGCCAGCAGTTTAATGGGGCTAGCGGGAGGAGCGAGCTCCTACAATGAGCAGTTCTTC.

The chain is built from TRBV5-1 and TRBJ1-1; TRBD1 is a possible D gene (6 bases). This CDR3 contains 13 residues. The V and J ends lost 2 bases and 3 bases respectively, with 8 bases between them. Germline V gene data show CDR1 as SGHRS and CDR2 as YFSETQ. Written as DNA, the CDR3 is TGCGCCAGCAGCTTCAAGGGGGACACTGAAGCTTTCTTT. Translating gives CASSFKGDTEAFF.

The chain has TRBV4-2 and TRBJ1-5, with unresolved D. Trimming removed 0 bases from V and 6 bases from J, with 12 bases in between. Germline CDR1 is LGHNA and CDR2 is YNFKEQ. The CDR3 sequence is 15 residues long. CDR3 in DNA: TGTGCCAGCAGCCAAGAACTTTCGTGGGCTCAGCCCCAGCATTTT. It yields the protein CASSQELSWAQPQHF.

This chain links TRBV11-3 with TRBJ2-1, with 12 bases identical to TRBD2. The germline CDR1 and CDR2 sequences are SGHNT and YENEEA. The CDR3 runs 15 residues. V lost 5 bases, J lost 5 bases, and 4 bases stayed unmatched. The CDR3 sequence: CASSTWTSGDNEQFF. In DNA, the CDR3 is TGTGCCAGCAGCACTTGGACTAGCGGGGACAATGAGCAGTTCTTC.

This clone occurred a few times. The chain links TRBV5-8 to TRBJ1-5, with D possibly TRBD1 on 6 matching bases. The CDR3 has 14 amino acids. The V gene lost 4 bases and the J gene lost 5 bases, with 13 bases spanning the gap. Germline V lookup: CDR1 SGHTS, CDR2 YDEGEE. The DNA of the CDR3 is TGTGCCAGCAGCCCCGGACAGATCGATCAGCCCCAGCATTTT. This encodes CASSPGQIDQPQHF. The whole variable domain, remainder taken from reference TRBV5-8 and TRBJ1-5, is EAGVTQSPTHLIKTRGQQATLRCSPISGHTSVYWYQQALGLGLQFLLWYDEGEERNRGNFPPRFSGRQFPNYSSELNVNALELEDSALYLCASSPGQIDQPQHFGDGTRLSIL.

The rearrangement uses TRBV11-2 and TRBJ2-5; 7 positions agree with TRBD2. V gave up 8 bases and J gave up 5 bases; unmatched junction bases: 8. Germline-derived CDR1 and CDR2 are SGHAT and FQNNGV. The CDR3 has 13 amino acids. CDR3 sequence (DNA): TGTGCCAGCCAGTGGGGGGGGGAGGAGACCCAGTACTTC. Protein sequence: CASQWGGEETQYF.

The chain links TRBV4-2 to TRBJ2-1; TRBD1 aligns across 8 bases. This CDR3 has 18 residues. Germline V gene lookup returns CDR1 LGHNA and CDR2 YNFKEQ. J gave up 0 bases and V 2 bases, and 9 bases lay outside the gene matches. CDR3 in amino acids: CASSQWGGTGSSYNEQFF. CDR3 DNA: TGTGCCAGCAGCCAATGGGGTGGGACAGGTTCCTCCTACAATGAGCAGTTCTTC.

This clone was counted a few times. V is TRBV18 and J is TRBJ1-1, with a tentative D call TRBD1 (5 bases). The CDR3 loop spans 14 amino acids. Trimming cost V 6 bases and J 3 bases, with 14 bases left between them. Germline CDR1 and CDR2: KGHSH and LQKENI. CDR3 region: CASSPQGGDTEAFF. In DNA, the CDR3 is TGTGCCAGCTCCCCGCAGGGCGGGGACACTGAAGCTTTCTTT.

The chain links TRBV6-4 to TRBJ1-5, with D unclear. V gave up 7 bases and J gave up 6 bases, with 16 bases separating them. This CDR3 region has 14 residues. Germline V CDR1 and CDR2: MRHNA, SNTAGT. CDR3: CASKEAKIVQPQHF. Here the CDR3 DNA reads TGTGCCAGCAAGGAGGCGAAGATAGTTCAGCCCCAGCATTTT.

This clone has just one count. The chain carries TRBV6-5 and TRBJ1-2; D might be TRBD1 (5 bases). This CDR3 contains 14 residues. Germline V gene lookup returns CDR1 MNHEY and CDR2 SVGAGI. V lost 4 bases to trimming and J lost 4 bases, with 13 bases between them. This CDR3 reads CASSLTGSAYGYTF. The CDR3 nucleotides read TGTGCCAGCAGTTTAACAGGAAGCGCCTATGGCTACACCTTC.

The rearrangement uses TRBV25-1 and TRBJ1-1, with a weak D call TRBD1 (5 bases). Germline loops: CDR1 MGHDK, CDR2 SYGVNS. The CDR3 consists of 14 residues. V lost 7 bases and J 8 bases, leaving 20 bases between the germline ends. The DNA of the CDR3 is TGTGCCAGCAACCCCGGGACTGGGTCCAGGGAAGCTTTCTTT. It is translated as CASNPGTGSREAFF.

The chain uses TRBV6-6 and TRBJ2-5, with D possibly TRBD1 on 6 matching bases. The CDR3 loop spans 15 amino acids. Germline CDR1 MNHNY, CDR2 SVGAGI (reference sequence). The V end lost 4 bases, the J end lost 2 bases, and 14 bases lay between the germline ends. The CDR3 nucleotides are TGTGCCAGCAGTTTACCGGGACACCTGCAAGAGACCCAGTACTTC. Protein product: CASSLPGHLQETQYF.

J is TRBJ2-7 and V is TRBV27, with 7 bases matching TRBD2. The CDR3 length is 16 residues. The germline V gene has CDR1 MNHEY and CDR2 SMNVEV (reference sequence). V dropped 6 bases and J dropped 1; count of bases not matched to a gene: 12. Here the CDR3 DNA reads TGTGCCAGCAGCTCCGGACTAGGGATGAATTCCTACGAGCAGTACTTC. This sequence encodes CASSSGLGMNSYEQYF.

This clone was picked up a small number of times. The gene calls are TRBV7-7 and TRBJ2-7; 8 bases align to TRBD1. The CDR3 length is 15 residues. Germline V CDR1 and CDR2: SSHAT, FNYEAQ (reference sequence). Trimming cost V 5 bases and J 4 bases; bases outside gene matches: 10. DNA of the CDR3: TGTGCCAGCAGCAGGAGGGACAGGCCCTTATACGAGCAGTACTTC. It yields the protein CASSRRDRPLYEQYF.

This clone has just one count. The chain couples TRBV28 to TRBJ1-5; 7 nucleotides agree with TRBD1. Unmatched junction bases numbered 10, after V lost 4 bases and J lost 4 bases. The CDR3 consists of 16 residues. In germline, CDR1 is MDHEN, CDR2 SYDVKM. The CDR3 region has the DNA TGTGCCAGCAGTTCAGTACGACAGGGAGGAAATCAGCCCCAGCATTTT. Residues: CASSSVRQGGNQPQHF.

The CDR3 nucleotides read TGTGCCAGCAGCTTGGAGGGGTTTGGTAACTATGGCTACACCTTC. It translates to CASSLEGFGNYGYTF. The rearrangement joins TRBV5-5 to TRBJ1-2, with D tentatively TRBD1 (5 bases). The ends were cut back, 0 bases at V and 1 base at J, with 10 bases in the middle. The CDR3 consists of 15 residues. Germline CDR1 reads SGHKS; CDR2 reads YYEKEE (reference sequence).

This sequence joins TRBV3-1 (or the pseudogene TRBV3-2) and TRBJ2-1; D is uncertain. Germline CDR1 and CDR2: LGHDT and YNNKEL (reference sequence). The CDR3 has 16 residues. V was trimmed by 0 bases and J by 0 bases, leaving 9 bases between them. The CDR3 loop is CASSQEGTSSYNEQFF. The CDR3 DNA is TGTGCCAGCAGCCAAGAGGGCACGAGCTCCTACAATGAGCAGTTCTTC.

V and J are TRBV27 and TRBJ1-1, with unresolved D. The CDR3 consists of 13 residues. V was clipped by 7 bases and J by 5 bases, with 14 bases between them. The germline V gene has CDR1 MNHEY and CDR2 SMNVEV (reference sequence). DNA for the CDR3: TGTGCCAGCATGGGATTTCCGGGGACTGAAGCTTTCTTT. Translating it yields CASMGFPGTEAFF.